This T cell receptor beta chain was sequenced for a study of T cell repertoires in cytomegalovirus infection. Study details: Based on public TCR beta signatures, there were indications of CMV infection and of a matching HLA type. Overall study findings and caveats: Across the ex vivo response, the dominant clonotypes were HLA-C-restricted CMV-specific TCR beta clonotypes. The study identified carriers of CMV plus the relevant HLA from cumulative public TCR beta family frequency.

Germline CDR1 SEHNR, CDR2 FQNEAQ (reference sequence). V lost 4 bases and J 3 bases, leaving 15 bases between the germline ends. This CDR3 is 15 amino acids long. On this clonotype: Antigen unknown.

Via MiXCR, TCRdb re-called the reads, giving one row per CDR3 protein. This table holds 100,000 to 150,000 distinct CDR3 sequences, 20% to 30% found once. The rearrangement links TRBV7-9 to TRBJ2-5; a weak D match, TRBD1 (5 bases). This TCR came from a human donor in good health (CMV status not recorded). Some clones in this sample may be carry-over from other donors' samples. The sample comprised PBMCs, sequenced either directly or after in vitro stimulation (not recorded which). In DNA form, the CDR3 reads TGTGCCAGCAGCTCCACAGGACGGAAGGAAGAGACCCAGTACTTC. Translating it yields CASSSTGRKEETQYF.